Listed below are T cell receptor beta chains from one sample, sequenced in a study of T cells in Graves' hyperthyroidism and ophthalmopathy. Using its own MiXCR run on the multiplex PCR reads, TCRdb lists one record per CDR3 protein. The data show fewer than 800,000 distinct CDR3 sequences, 15% to 20% seen once. The sample consisted of blood. Receptors were obtained from a man between 18 and 35 years old with Graves' hyperthyroidism. CDR3s include the opening cysteine and the closing phenylalanine or tryptophan. The D gene is left open where the match is weak. Size tells how often a clone was seen (once, few, many) or the class of an expanded clone, and some rows leave it out.

v_call,j_call,d_call,clone_size,cdr3_nt,cdr3_aa
TRBV10-3,TRBJ2-7,NA,many,TGTGCCATCAAAAGGGACGGCTACGAGCAGTACTTC,CAIKRDGYEQYF
TRBV7-2,TRBJ2-3,NA,few,TGTGCCAGCAGCTCCTTGAGGGAGGCCTTCTCTGGGCAGTATTTT,CASSSLREAFSGQYF
TRBV5-1,TRBJ2-7,TRBD1,NA,TGCGCCAGCAGCCCACACGACAGGGGGCATAGCGAGCAGTACTTC,CASSPHDRGHSEQYF
TRBV6-1,TRBJ2-1,TRBD2,NA,TGTGCCAGCAAGGCTAGCGGGCACCCCTACAATGAGCAGTTCTTC,CASKASGHPYNEQFF
TRBV29-1,TRBJ2-5,NA,few,TGCAGCGTTGAGGTCGGTGAGACCCAGTACTTC,CSVEVGETQYF
TRBV27,TRBJ2-3,TRBD2,many,TGTGCCAGCACTCCATTGGGGGGGTCACCAGATACGCAGTATTTT,CASTPLGGSPDTQYF
TRBV5-1,TRBJ1-1,TRBD1,many,TGCGCCAGCAGCACGGGACAGGGATTGAACACTGAAGCTTTCTTT,CASSTGQGLNTEAFF
TRBV6-1,TRBJ2-1,NA,few,TGTGCCAGCAGTGATAACGGGTCGTCCGATGAGCAGTTCTTC,CASSDNGSSDEQFF
TRBV20-1,TRBJ2-3,NA,many,TGCAGTGCTAGTCCTAGCGGCACAGATACGCAGTATTTT,CSASPSGTDTQYF
TRBV27,TRBJ2-1,TRBD2,many,TGTGCCAGCAGTTCGACTAGCGGGAGGTTAGGTGAGCAGTTCTTC,CASSSTSGRLGEQFF
TRBV4-1,TRBJ2-7,NA,NA,TGCGCCAGCAGCCAAGCCCGTGACTCGGACGAGCAGTACTTC,CASSQARDSDEQYF
TRBV27,TRBJ2-3,TRBD1,many,TGTGCCAGCAGTTTGACAGGGGTCCTCACAGATACGCAGTATTTT,CASSLTGVLTDTQYF
TRBV18,TRBJ2-3,NA,many,TGTGCCAGCTCACCCCTAGCAAGAGATACGCAGTATTTT,CASSPLARDTQYF
TRBV7-3,TRBJ2-3,TRBD2,NA,TGTGCCAGCAGCCAGGGACTAGCCCGCTCTAGCACAGATACGCAGTATTTT,CASSQGLARSSTDTQYF
TRBV9,TRBJ2-5,NA,NA,TGTGCCAGCAGCGTACAGGGTTGGCGGGGAGAGACCCAGTACTTC,CASSVQGWRGETQYF
TRBV9,TRBJ2-3,TRBD2,few,TGTGCCAGCAGCGTAGGTCTAGCGGGAGGGGCAGATACGCAGTATTTT,CASSVGLAGGADTQYF
TRBV6-1,TRBJ2-1,NA,many,TGTGCCAGCAGTGGAACAGGGCGCGATGAGCAGTTCTTC,CASSGTGRDEQFF
TRBV6-1,TRBJ2-1,TRBD2,once,TGTGCCAGCAGAAAACTGGGGGGACTAACAAACAATGAGCAGTTCTTC,CASRKLGGLTNNEQFF
TRBV7-3,TRBJ1-6,NA,NA,TGTGCCAGCAGCCGCGGCGGGGACTCACCCCTCCACTTT,CASSRGGDSPLHF
TRBV4-1,TRBJ1-1,NA,few,TGCGCCAGCAGACGGACACTCGGGGACACTGAAGCTTTCTTT,CASRRTLGDTEAFF
TRBV7-9,TRBJ2-3,NA,NA,TGTGCCAGCAGCTTTTCAGGGGCCGAGAGCACAGATACGCAGTATTTT,CASSFSGAESTDTQYF
TRBV30,TRBJ1-1,TRBD1,NA,TGTGCCTGGAGTGTACTTCCGGGACAGGGGGCAGCTGAAGCTTTCTTT,CAWSVLPGQGAAEAFF
TRBV2,TRBJ1-4,NA,few,TGTGCCAGCATCGGTCGTGGGGTGAAACTGTTTTTT,CASIGRGVKLFF
TRBV19,TRBJ2-7,TRBD1,few,TGTGCCAGTAGGGGAGGGACAGGGGGACCTCAAACACGCTACGAGCAGTACTTC,CASRGGTGGPQTRYEQYF
TRBV3-1,TRBJ1-1,NA,many,TGTGCCAGCAGCCCCCTAGGAGGGGATCGGAAGAACACTGAAGCTTTCTTT,CASSPLGGDRKNTEAFF
TRBV28,TRBJ2-7,TRBD1,few,TGTGCCAGCAGTTTCCCGCCTACAGGGGGCCGCGGGAGAAGGTACGAGCAGTACTTC,CASSFPPTGGRGRRYEQYF
TRBV10-3,TRBJ1-1,NA,few,TGTGCCATCAGTGAGTCAAATCGGGAAACTGAAGCTTTCTTT,CAISESNRETEAFF
TRBV3-1,TRBJ1-1,NA,NA,TGTGCCAGCAGCCTCCTCCCCCAGGGAGTCAACACTGAAGCTTTCTTT,CASSLLPQGVNTEAFF
TRBV20-1,TRBJ1-5,NA,NA,TGCAGTGCTAGACCCTTTCTTCCCGTGACAGGCGTCAATCAGCCCCAGCATTTT,CSARPFLPVTGVNQPQHF
TRBV20-1,TRBJ2-7,TRBD2,NA,TGCAGTGCTAGGGGGGCCGGGACTAGGGACCTCTACGAGCAGTACTTC,CSARGAGTRDLYEQYF
TRBV2,TRBJ2-4,NA,many,TGTGCCAGCAGCCCCACGGGGGCAAAAAACATTCAGTACTTC,CASSPTGAKNIQYF
TRBV2,TRBJ1-6,NA,NA,TGTGCCAGCAAAATCCAGGGAGACGGTTCACCCCTCCACTTT,CASKIQGDGSPLHF
TRBV11-3,TRBJ2-1,TRBD1,many,TGTGCCAGCAGCTCAGGGACCGCAGGGGGCGTCTACAATGAGCAGTTCTTC,CASSSGTAGGVYNEQFF
TRBV30,TRBJ1-5,NA,few,TGTGCCTGGACCCCCGGGGGGGCTCAGCCCCAGCATTTT,CAWTPGGAQPQHF
TRBV2,TRBJ2-1,TRBD1,many,TGTGCCAGCGCCTCGGGACAGCGACACAATGAGCAGTTCTTC,CASASGQRHNEQFF
TRBV9,TRBJ2-1,TRBD1,many,TGTGCCAGCAGCGGGGCGGACAGGGGGCTTAACAATGAGCAGTTCTTC,CASSGADRGLNNEQFF
TRBV20-1,TRBJ2-3,NA,NA,TGCAGTGCTCGCCCGCCAAGAGGGGCAGATACGCAGTATTTT,CSARPPRGADTQYF
TRBV11-1,TRBJ2-1,TRBD2,many,TGTGCCAGCAGCCACACTAGCGGGAGTTACAATGAGCAGTTCTTC,CASSHTSGSYNEQFF
TRBV29-1,TRBJ2-5,TRBD2,many,TGCAGCGCCCTATGGGCGGGAGCGGTTGAGACCCAGTACTTC,CSALWAGAVETQYF
TRBV12-3/TRBV12-4,TRBJ1-1,NA,many,TGTGCCAGCAGTTTAGGGGACGTTACTGAAGCTTTCTTT,CASSLGDVTEAFF